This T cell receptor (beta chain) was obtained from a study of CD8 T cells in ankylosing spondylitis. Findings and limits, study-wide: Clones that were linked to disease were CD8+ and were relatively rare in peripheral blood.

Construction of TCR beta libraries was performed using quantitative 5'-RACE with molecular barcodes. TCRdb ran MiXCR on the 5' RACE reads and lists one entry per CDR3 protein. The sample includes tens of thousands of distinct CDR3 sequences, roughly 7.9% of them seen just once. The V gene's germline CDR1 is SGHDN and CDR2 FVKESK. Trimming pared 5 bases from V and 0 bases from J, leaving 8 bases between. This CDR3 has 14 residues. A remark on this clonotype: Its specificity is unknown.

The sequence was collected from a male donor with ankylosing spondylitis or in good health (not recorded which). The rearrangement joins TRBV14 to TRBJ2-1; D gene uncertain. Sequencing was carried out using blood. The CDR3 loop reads CASSTSISYNEQFF. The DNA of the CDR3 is TGTGCCAGCAGCACAAGCATCTCCTACAATGAGCAGTTCTTC.